A selection of T cell receptor beta chains follows, all from one sample in a study of cytomegalovirus exposure and HLA in healthy donors. The protocol was immunoSEQ multiplex PCR, while the TCRdb copy is restricted to in-frame clones and leaves out a portion. Seen here are about 130,000 clones, roughly 80% observed once, and the top ten hold roughly a tenth. The source material was PBMCs. These receptors all stem from a man aged 25-40 years in good health and CMV-seropositive. Both conserved end residues are part of each CDR3. The D gene is left open where the match is weak. Clone size, where shown, is once, few, many, or a class for clones that have expanded.

J | D | V | size | length | CDR3 | DNA
TRBJ2-7 | TRBD1 | TRBV5-8 | NA | 13 | CASRNRGSYEQYF | TGTGCCAGCAGAAACAGGGGCTCCTACGAGCAGTACTTC
TRBJ2-1 | TRBD1 | TRBV11-3 | NA | 14 | CASSLGLGGDEQFF | TGTGCCAGCAGCTTAGGGTTAGGGGGCGATGAGCAGTTCTTC
TRBJ2-5 | TRBD2 | TRBV7-8 | few | 15 | CASSLRLAVRETQYF | TGTGCCAGCAGCTTAAGGCTAGCGGTCCGTGAGACCCAGTACTTC
TRBJ2-7 | TRBD2 | TRBV6-1 | NA | 16 | CASSAQTGTSLYEQYF | TGTGCCAGCAGTGCACAGACCGGGACTAGTCTCTACGAGCAGTACTTC
TRBJ1-5 | NA | TRBV5-1 | once | 16 | CASSSPLEYSNQPQHF | TGCGCCAGCAGCTCGCCGTTAGAGTATAGCAATCAGCCCCAGCATTTT
TRBJ1-5 | NA | TRBV19 | once | 15 | CASRVGSGGNQPQHF | TGTGCCAGTCGCGTTGGTTCCGGGGGTAATCAGCCCCAGCATTTT
TRBJ2-1 | NA | TRBV29-1 | NA | 12 | CSVLSPYNEQFF | TGCAGCGTTCTGTCTCCGTACAATGAGCAGTTCTTC
TRBJ1-3 | NA | TRBV28 | NA | 15 | CASSLGGLSGNTIYF | TGTGCCAGCAGTTTGGGAGGACTCTCTGGAAACACCATATATTTT
TRBJ2-1 | TRBD1 | TRBV5-1 | NA | 15 | CASSFEGALNNEQFF | TGCGCCAGCAGCTTCGAGGGGGCACTTAACAATGAGCAGTTCTTC
TRBJ1-5 | NA | TRBV6-4 | NA | 13 | CASSSQGPQPQHF | TGTGCCAGCAGTTCACAGGGCCCCCAGCCCCAGCATTTT
TRBJ2-1 | TRBD2 | TRBV11-2 | NA | 16 | CASSLEGLAGYNEQFF | TGTGCCAGCAGCTTAGAGGGGCTAGCGGGTTACAATGAGCAGTTCTTC
TRBJ1-1 | TRBD1 | TRBV6-6 | NA | 15 | CASSDETQGAVEAFF | TGTGCCAGCAGTGACGAGACACAGGGGGCCGTAGAAGCTTTCTTT
TRBJ2-7 | NA | TRBV4-1 | NA | 16 | CASSQGSGYRSYEQYF | TGCGCCAGCAGCCAGGGATCAGGGTACCGCTCCTACGAGCAGTACTTC
TRBJ2-1 | NA | TRBV4-1 | NA | 13 | CASNGGASNEQFF | TGCGCCAGCAACGGGGGAGCGAGCAATGAGCAGTTCTTC
TRBJ2-3 | NA | TRBV19 | once | 13 | CASKSLEVRTQYF | TGTGCCAGTAAATCCCTGGAGGTCCGTACGCAGTATTTT
TRBJ1-2 | TRBD1 | TRBV28 | NA | 20 | CASSSGPGQDLNTLVDGYTF | TGTGCCAGCAGTTCCGGACCGGGACAGGACCTTAACACTCTTGTTGATGGCTACACCTTC
TRBJ2-1 | TRBD2 | TRBV4-1 | NA | 18 | CASSQLGLAGYALNEQFF | TGCGCCAGCAGCCAACTGGGACTAGCGGGTTATGCCCTCAATGAGCAGTTCTTC
TRBJ2-3 | NA | TRBV6-1 | few | 15 | CASSAGTPLTDTQYF | TGTGCCAGCAGTGCCGGGACTCCACTCACAGATACGCAGTATTTT
TRBJ2-7 | TRBD2 | TRBV28 | NA | 14 | CASRTSDSSYEQYF | TGTGCCAGCCGGACTAGCGATTCCTCCTACGAGCAGTACTTC
TRBJ2-2 | NA | TRBV9 | NA | 15 | CASSVVPEVSGELFF | TGTGCCAGCAGCGTGGTTCCCGAGGTGTCCGGGGAGCTGTTTTTT
TRBJ2-3 | NA | TRBV5-1 | NA | 15 | CASSPGLRRADTQYF | TGCGCCAGCAGCCCGGGACTTCGACGGGCAGATACGCAGTATTTT
TRBJ2-7 | NA | TRBV7-9 | NA | 17 | CASSLGVEELGLDEQYF | TGTGCCAGCAGTTTAGGGGTTGAGGAGCTGGGGCTGGACGAGCAGTACTTC
TRBJ2-1 | NA | TRBV5-6 | NA | 12 | CASSLALNEQFF | TGTGCCAGCAGCTTGGCCCTGAATGAGCAGTTCTTC
TRBJ2-1 | NA | TRBV6-5 | NA | 12 | CASSYDQVVLFF | TGTGCCAGCAGTTACGACCAGGTCGTATTGTTCTTC
TRBJ2-7 | NA | TRBV2 | NA | 13 | CASSPRASYEQYF | TGTGCCAGCAGTCCTCGCGCTTCCTACGAGCAGTACTTC
TRBJ2-2 | TRBD1 | TRBV27 | NA | 16 | CASRRQGAVGAGELFF | TGTGCCAGCAGACGACAGGGAGCCGTGGGGGCCGGGGAGCTGTTTTTT
TRBJ2-3 | NA | TRBV30 | NA | 14 | CASPTPGVADTQYF | TGTGCCTCCCCCACCCCGGGAGTAGCAGATACGCAGTATTTT
TRBJ2-2 | NA | TRBV5-1 | NA | 15 | CASSLESGVGGELFF | TGCGCCAGCAGCTTGGAATCAGGGGTTGGCGGGGAGCTGTTTTTT
TRBJ2-2 | TRBD2 | TRBV5-4 | NA | 17 | CASRSSRREGHSGELFF | TGTGCCAGCAGGTCCTCGCGTCGGGAGGGCCATAGCGGGGAGCTGTTTTTT
TRBJ2-5 | TRBD2 | TRBV15 | NA | 14 | CATSRDLGGGTQYF | TGTGCCACCAGCAGAGATCTCGGCGGGGGGACCCAGTACTTC
TRBJ2-1 | TRBD2 | TRBV27 | NA | 16 | CASGGSGLTSGNEQFF | TGTGCCAGCGGGGGGTCGGGGCTTACTAGCGGAAATGAGCAGTTCTTC
TRBJ1-2 | NA | TRBV27 | NA | 15 | CASRETASFNYGYTF | TGTGCCAGCAGGGAGACAGCGAGTTTCAACTATGGCTACACCTTC
TRBJ2-3 | NA | TRBV5-1 | NA | 15 | CASSLDRSSTDTQYF | TGCGCCAGCAGCTTGGACAGGAGTAGCACAGATACGCAGTATTTT
TRBJ2-2 | NA | TRBV18 | NA | 15 | CASSPIDSNTGELFF | TGTGCCAGCTCACCAATAGACAGTAACACCGGGGAGCTGTTTTTT
TRBJ2-7 | NA | TRBV25-1 | once | 13 | CASSDSRSYEQYF | TGTGCCAGCAGTGACTCCCGCTCCTACGAGCAGTACTTC
TRBJ2-7 | TRBD1 | TRBV4-2 | NA | 16 | CASSQLPGQGGHEQYF | TGTGCCAGCAGCCAACTACCGGGACAGGGGGGTCACGAGCAGTACTTC
TRBJ2-3 | NA | TRBV9 | NA | 15 | CASSVSPRLTDTQYF | TGTGCCAGCAGCGTGAGCCCACGCCTCACAGATACGCAGTATTTT
TRBJ2-5 | TRBD2 | TRBV5-4 | NA | 16 | CASSLVSGGYQETQYF | TGTGCCAGCAGCTTGGTTAGCGGGGGGTACCAAGAGACCCAGTACTTC
TRBJ1-4 | NA | TRBV7-2 | NA | 14 | CASSVVSSREKLFF | TGTGCCAGCAGCGTGGTTTCTTCTCGGGAAAAACTGTTTTTT
TRBJ1-2 | NA | TRBV4-3 | NA | 15 | CASSQARGARYGYTF | TGCGCCAGCAGCCAAGCGCGGGGGGCACGCTATGGCTACACCTTC
TRBJ1-3 | TRBD1 | TRBV6-1 | NA | 14 | CASSEIGGLDTIYF | TGTGCCAGCAGTGAGATAGGGGGCCTGGACACCATATATTTT
TRBJ2-2 | TRBD1 | TRBV25-1 | NA | 15 | CASRAGTGNTGELFF | TGTGCCAGCAGGGCCGGGACAGGGAACACCGGGGAGCTGTTTTTT
TRBJ1-2 | NA | TRBV2 | NA | 13 | CASSDRVIYGYTF | TGTGCCAGCAGTGACAGGGTAATCTATGGCTACACCTTC
TRBJ2-1 | NA | TRBV4-2 | NA | 17 | CASSQEGPPSSYNEQFF | TGTGCCAGCAGCCAGGAGGGGCCACCCAGCTCCTACAATGAGCAGTTCTTC
TRBJ2-1 | TRBD2 | TRBV25-1 | NA | 16 | CASSERGGTKDNEQFF | TGTGCCAGCAGTGAAAGGGGCGGGACTAAGGACAATGAGCAGTTCTTC
TRBJ2-7 | TRBD1 | TRBV5-4 | NA | 16 | CASSRTGVRGIYEQYF | TGTGCCAGCAGTCGTACAGGGGTTAGGGGGATCTACGAGCAGTACTTC
TRBJ2-3 | TRBD2 | TRBV7-2 | NA | 18 | CASRPEGLAGGRTDTQYF | TGTGCCAGCAGGCCTGAAGGACTAGCGGGGGGACGCACAGATACGCAGTATTTT
TRBJ1-2 | NA | TRBV29-1 | NA | 16 | CSVRRPGGVANYGYTF | TGCAGCGTTCGACGACCGGGAGGGGTAGCTAACTATGGCTACACCTTC
TRBJ2-1 | TRBD2 | TRBV19 | NA | 19 | CASSNRDYQRNRSYNEQFF | TGTGCCAGTAGTAACCGGGACTACCAAAGAAATCGCTCCTACAATGAGCAGTTCTTC
TRBJ1-1 | NA | TRBV4-1 | NA | 17 | CASSQDRGAWGDTEAFF | TGCGCCAGCAGCCAGGATCGGGGGGCGTGGGGGGACACTGAAGCTTTCTTT
TRBJ2-1 | NA | TRBV2 | once | 13 | CASSGTGLGEQFF | TGTGCCAGCAGTGGGACTGGGCTTGGTGAGCAGTTCTTC
TRBJ2-1 | NA | TRBV18 | NA | 17 | CASSPPLRDTFYNEQFF | TGTGCCAGCTCACCACCTCTCCGGGACACTTTTTACAATGAGCAGTTCTTC
TRBJ2-7 | TRBD1 | TRBV30 | NA | 13 | CACSGQGKYEQYF | TGTGCCTGTTCGGGACAGGGGAAATACGAGCAGTACTTC
TRBJ2-3 | NA | TRBV18 | once | 17 | CASSPTMRQSSTDTQYF | TGTGCCAGCTCACCCACCATGCGGCAGTCCAGCACAGATACGCAGTATTTT
TRBJ2-3 | NA | TRBV4-2 | few | 13 | CASRPSRSDTQYF | TGTGCCAGCAGACCGAGCAGGTCAGATACGCAGTATTTT
TRBJ1-5 | NA | TRBV9 | NA | 15 | CASSVSPLLNQPQHF | TGTGCCAGCAGCGTCAGTCCTCTGCTCAATCAGCCCCAGCATTTT
TRBJ2-7 | NA | TRBV16 | NA | 15 | CASSQRQDRSYEQYF | TGTGCCAGCAGCCAGAGACAGGACCGCTCCTACGAGCAGTACTTC
TRBJ2-3 | TRBD2 | TRBV7-3 | NA | 15 | CASSSGLAGGYTQYF | TGTGCCAGCAGCTCGGGACTAGCGGGAGGCTATACGCAGTATTTT